The sequence of this T cell receptor (beta chain) was determined in a study of molecular identifiers for immune sequencing clone quantification. Note on this clonotype: Its antigen is as yet unknown. One end of the junction does not line up with germline, which may come from a read error.

The CDR3 sequence is 18 residues long. Study outcomes and limitations: Clones that exceeded 20 RNA copies held over 99% of effector molecules, yet under 1% in naive cells. Investigators reportedly could detect spiked Jurkat TCR RNA from one cell among 1.1 million or so naive cells. Molecules of identical TCR sharing a barcode could underestimate highly expanded clone sizes.

TCRdb processed the PCR reads anew with MiXCR; each CDR3 protein has one entry. This sample has around 480,000 distinct CDR3 sequences, with under 30% found just once. The chain is built from TRBV5-3 and TRBJ2-7; D is undetermined. TRBV5-3 is noted as an ORF with a role that remains uncertain. The receptor comes from a human donor in good health. Some libraries in this study had Jurkat cell RNA spiked in. The sample comprised naive CD8+ T cells from blood, with Jurkat cell RNA spiked in. The subset was: FACS-sorted CD8+CD4-CCR7+CD45RA+ naive T cells. In DNA form, the CDR3 reads TGTGCCAGCAGCTTGGCGTACGTAGGCCCCGGTATAGACCCCGAGCAGTACTTC. Protein: CASSLAYVGPGIDPEQYF.